This T cell receptor beta chain was identified in a study of shared clonotypes between healthy human individuals. Study outcomes and limitations: Blood was the only sampled material, and tissue repertoires likely differ. Naive CD4 clonotypes overlapped across a handful of donors at roughly 5.1%.

Naive CD8 populations comprised CD45RO-negative cells positively selected for CCR7, excluding terminally differentiated effector memory CD45RA+ cells. Only Caucasian adults living in Nashville, Tennessee made up the donor group. About this clone itself: What it recognizes is unknown.

Profiled with immunoSEQ multiplex PCR; TCRdb holds only in-frame clones, not every one. The sample lists about 1,800,000 clones; less than 95% were seen once. This TCR came from a man between 18 and 29 years old in good health. Material: naive CD8+ T cells sorted from blood.

As DNA, the CDR3 is TGTGCCAGCAGCTTAGAAGACAGTATAAGGGCCGGGGAGCTGTTTTTT. Translation: CASSLEDSIRAGELFF. J is TRBJ2-2 and V is TRBV7-9; D possibly corresponds to TRBD1 (5 bases). This CDR3 is 16 amino acids long. CDR1 is SEHNR and CDR2 is FQNEAQ in the germline V gene (reference sequence). V dropped 1 base and J dropped 6 bases, with 15 bases sitting between them. The complete variable domain, with remaining parts taken from reference TRBV7-9 and TRBJ2-2, reads DTGVSQNPRHKITKRGQNVTFRCDPISEHNRLYWYRQTLGQGPEFLTYFQNEAQLEKSRLLSDRFSAERPKGSFSTLEIQRTEQGDSAMYLCASSLEDSIRAGELFFGEGSRLTVL.